The 14 T cell receptor beta chains listed next were all sequenced from one sample in a study of cytomegalovirus exposure and HLA in healthy donors (dated by TCRdb to 2015 to 2018). Library preparation employed the immunoSEQ multiplex PCR assay. A mixture of 60 forward primers for TCR Vbeta segments and 13 reverse primers for TCR Jbeta segments was used in the multiplex PCR. As stored in TCRdb, this immuneACCESS dataset retains in-frame rearrangements with V and J assigned. A fraction of the clones does not appear; measured against another copy, unresolved V genes explain less than half of the discrepancy, and the remainder lacks a known reason. The sample data list more than 140,000 clones, and around 75% of these were observed just once. The ten most abundant clones make up around 3.2% of the sample. Sequencing was done on a sample of PBMCs. Every receptor here comes from a man between 40 and 49 years old in good health and CMV-seronegative.

The V and J genes are TRBV29-1 and TRBJ1-1; 8 bases are shared with TRBD1. CDR3 size: 12 residues. The ends lost 7 bases at V and 4 bases at J; junction bases unmatched: 5. In germline, CDR1 is SQVTM, CDR2 ANQGSEA. CDR3 coding DNA: TGCAGCGCCCGGACAGGGACCACTGAAGCTTTCTTT. This sequence encodes CSARTGTTEAFF.

This chain connects TRBV18 to TRBJ1-1; 8 bases are shared with TRBD1. Per the germline V gene, CDR1 is KGHSH and CDR2 is LQKENI. The J segment lost 0 bases and the V segment lost 3 bases, leaving 3 bases of the junction unmatched. The CDR3 is 15 amino acids. The CDR3 DNA reads TGTGCCAGCTCACCCCCAGGGGGCGTGAACACTGAAGCTTTCTTT. Amino acids: CASSPPGGVNTEAFF.

The chain uses TRBV2 and TRBJ1-1; perhaps TRBD1 as D (5 bases). This CDR3 contains 14 residues. Per germline, CDR1 SNHLY and CDR2 FYNNEI. The germline V and J ends were trimmed by 5 bases and 5 bases, with 15 bases remaining between them. CDR3 DNA: TGTGCCAGCAGTTGGGCAGGGTCCGTGACTGAAGCTTTCTTT. Amino acids: CASSWAGSVTEAFF.

The chain employs TRBV7-2 and TRBJ1-4; TRBD1 matches at 11 bases. The CDR3 covers 15 residues. Germline loops: CDR1 SGHTA, CDR2 FQGNSA. V gave up 4 bases and J gave up 11 bases; unmatched junction bases: 9. The CDR3 loop is CASSSSGTGGVKLFF. CDR3 nucleotide sequence: TGTGCCAGCAGCTCCTCCGGGACAGGGGGTGTGAAACTGTTTTTT.

The J gene is TRBJ1-1, the V gene TRBV5-1, with a tentative D call TRBD1 (6 bases). Germline CDR1 SGHRS, CDR2 YFSETQ. The CDR3 length is 14 residues. The germline V and J ends were trimmed by 3 bases and 6 bases, with 15 bases remaining between them. This CDR3 reads CASSSSGVSAEAFF. For the CDR3, the DNA is TGCGCCAGCAGCTCGTCAGGGGTCTCAGCTGAAGCTTTCTTT.

The V and J genes are TRBV6-1 and TRBJ1-2; D possibly corresponds to TRBD1 (6 bases). The V gene lost 5 bases and the J gene lost 7 bases, with 8 bases spanning the gap. Germline V lookup: CDR1 MNHNS, CDR2 SASEGT. This CDR3 spans 11 amino acids. The CDR3 reads CASSSGVGYTF. The CDR3 nucleotides read TGTGCCAGCAGTTCAGGGGTTGGCTACACCTTC.

The V gene is TRBV7-6, the J gene TRBJ1-1; D is undetermined. The CDR3 is 16 amino acids. The germline gives CDR1 SGHVS, CDR2 FNYEAQ. Between the trimmed V and J ends, which lost 5 bases and 4 bases, there was a span of 20 bases. The CDR3 region is CASSIEAGGLGTEAFF. CDR3 nucleotide sequence: TGTGCCAGCAGCATAGAAGCCGGTGGGCTTGGCACTGAAGCTTTCTTT.

CDR3 residues: CASSRDSSYNSPLHF. CDR3 in DNA: TGTGCCAGCAGCCGGGACAGCTCCTATAATTCACCCCTCCACTTT. This chain uses TRBV7-9 with TRBJ1-6, with 7 nucleotides matching TRBD1. The germline V gene encodes CDR1 SEHNR and CDR2 FQNEAQ (reference sequence). This CDR3 comprises 15 residues. Losses at the gene ends were 5 bases for V and 0 bases for J; bases not matched to a gene: 1.

Remarks on this clone: Other DNA sequences from this sample encode an identical CDR3 as well. V is TRBV5-1 and J is TRBJ2-7; tentative D call: TRBD1 (6 bases). In germline, CDR1 is SGHRS, CDR2 YFSETQ. V lost 1 base and J lost 3, with 8 bases in between. CDR3 length: 13 amino acids. The CDR3 DNA is TGCGCCAGCAGCTTGACAGGGAGCTACGAGCAGTACTTC. The encoded protein is CASSLTGSYEQYF. The full variable domain, rest sourced from reference TRBV5-1 and TRBJ2-7, is KAGVTQTPRYLIKTRGQQVTLSCSPISGHRSVSWYQQTPGQGLQFLFEYFSETQRNKGNFPGRFSGRQFSNSRSEMNVSTLELGDSALYLCASSLTGSYEQYFGPGTRLTVT.

CDR3 loop: CASSVPGGNEQFF. CDR3 in DNA: TGTGCCAGCAGCGTTCCGGGTGGGAATGAGCAGTTCTTC. V usage is TRBV9 and J usage is TRBJ2-1; D remains unclear. CDR3 length equals 13 residues. V was pared by 2 bases and J by 7 bases, with 10 bases between. The germline gives CDR1 SGDLS, CDR2 YYNGEE.

This rearrangement joins TRBV6-6 to TRBJ2-2; unclear D gene. The germline V gene has CDR1 MNHNY and CDR2 SVGAGI (reference sequence). CDR3 size: 12 residues. CDR3 amino acids: CWSATNTGELFF. In DNA, the CDR3 is TGTTGGTCAGCGACGAACACCGGGGAGCTGTTTTTT.

The chain couples TRBV10-2 to TRBJ1-4, with 7 bases aligning to TRBD1. The V segment lost 8 bases and the J segment 3 bases; nucleotides outside the gene matches: 6. Germline V lookup: CDR1 WSHSY, CDR2 SAAADI. The CDR3 consists of 14 residues. CDR3 in DNA: TGCGCCAGCTTCGGAGGGGGCTCTAATGAAAAACTGTTTTTT. This encodes CASFGGGSNEKLFF.

V is TRBV28 and J is TRBJ1-5; 7 bases are shared with TRBD1. The ends lost 5 bases at V and 7 bases at J; junction bases unmatched: 8. Germline V CDR1 and CDR2: MDHEN, SYDVKM. The CDR3 extends over 14 amino acids. The DNA for the CDR3 is TGTGCCAGCAGTCTGACAGGGCGGGAACAGCCCCAGCATTTT. Translating it yields CASSLTGREQPQHF.

The chain couples TRBV28 to TRBJ2-3; the match to TRBD2 covers 14 bases. Germline-derived CDR1 and CDR2 are MDHEN and SYDVKM. Unmatched junction bases numbered 9, after V lost 4 bases and J lost 0 bases. This CDR3 contains 19 residues. The CDR3 region has the DNA TGTGCCAGCAGTTCACGGGGACTAGCGGGGGCCTCTAGCACAGATACGCAGTATTTT. This gives the protein CASSSRGLAGASSTDTQYF.